This entry lists 27 T cell receptor beta chains sequenced from one sample in a study of post-analysis software for immune sequencing data. TCR beta libraries were prepared from cDNA with unique molecular identifiers. MiXCR, applied by TCRdb to the PCR reads, yields one record per CDR3 protein. The table lists approximately 690,000 distinct CDR3 sequences, 59% of them singletons. The study, taken as a whole, reports: Four or five TRBV segments were more frequent in patients than controls; TRBV5-6, TRBV5-1 and TRBV20-1 belonged to this group.

For these receptors, no antigen is known. The sample comprised blood. The receptors shown here come from a girl aged 2-10 years with multiple sclerosis.

The chain has TRBV12-3 or TRBV12-4 and TRBJ2-7; TRBD2 agrees at 7 bases. The CDR3 covers 15 residues. V was clipped by 1 base and J by 2 bases; unmatched bases: 5. Written as DNA, the CDR3 is TGTGCCAGCAGTTTAGGTCTAGCGGTGGCCTACGAGCAGTACTTC. Its translation is CASSLGLAVAYEQYF.

The chain couples TRBV4-2 to TRBJ1-4, with D possibly matching TRBD1 (6 bases). Trimming stripped 0 bases from V and 4 bases from J, with 15 bases between. This CDR3 is built from 17 residues. Germline loops: CDR1 LGHNA, CDR2 YNFKEQ. CDR3 in amino acids: CASSQDRGRGVNEKLFF. The CDR3 nucleotides are TGTGCCAGCAGCCAAGACAGGGGAAGGGGGGTTAATGAAAAACTGTTTTTT.

The chain is built from TRBV20-1 and TRBJ2-3; 11 bases match TRBD2. Germline CDR1 DFQATT, CDR2 SNEGSKA (reference sequence). This CDR3 comprises 16 residues. Trimming cost V 1 base and J 1 base; bases outside gene matches: 4. The CDR3 loop is CSARGYSGGGTDTQYF. CDR3 in DNA: TGCAGTGCTAGAGGCTATAGCGGGGGGGGCACAGATACGCAGTATTTT.

This chain joins TRBV20-1 and TRBJ1-2; possibly TRBD1 for D (6 bases). Germline CDR1 is DFQATT and CDR2 is SNEGSKA (reference sequence). V lost 7 bases, J lost 8 bases, and 17 bases lay in between. This CDR3 has 12 amino acids. CDR3: CSVTQGPEGYTF. The CDR3 nucleotides are TGCAGTGTCACACAGGGCCCGGAGGGCTACACCTTC.

This clonotype was counted a single time. V usage is TRBV6-2 or TRBV6-3 and J usage is TRBJ1-5; no clear D gene. V dropped 7 bases and J dropped 6 bases, with 19 bases sitting between them. This CDR3 spans 15 amino acids. CDR1 is MNHEY and CDR2 is SVGEGT in the germline V gene. The CDR3 nucleotides are TGTGCCAGCAAAGAGGGCGTTATACCCGCTCAGCCCCAGCATTTT. Translating it yields CASKEGVIPAQPQHF.

The chain employs TRBV29-1 and TRBJ1-2, with D possibly matching TRBD1 (5 bases). CDR1 is SQVTM and CDR2 is ANQGSEA in the germline V gene. The CDR3 is made up of 11 amino acids. V was pared by 5 bases and J by 8 bases, with 12 bases between. The CDR3 DNA follows: TGCAGCGTTTTCGGGGGTAAAGGCTACACCTTC. Encoded protein: CSVFGGKGYTF.

The chain uses TRBV29-1 and TRBJ2-6; the D gene is possibly TRBD1 (7 bases). The V and J ends lost 6 bases and 0 bases respectively, with 24 bases between them. CDR3 length: 19 residues. The germline V gene has CDR1 SQVTM and CDR2 ANQGSEA. CDR3 loop: CSVRGTRPGDSSGANVLTF. The CDR3 DNA reads as TGCAGCGTCAGGGGGACCCGTCCAGGGGACTCCTCTGGGGCCAACGTCCTGACTTTC.

J is TRBJ2-5 and V is TRBV7-8; 11 bases line up with TRBD1. This CDR3 has 16 residues. V gave up 5 bases and J gave up 0 bases; unmatched junction bases: 5. The germline CDR1 and CDR2 sequences are SGHVS and FQNEAQ. The CDR3 nucleotides are TGTGCCAGCAGCCCCCCGGGACAGGGGGACCAAGAGACCCAGTACTTC. It codes for CASSPPGQGDQETQYF. Full variable domain (remainder filled in from reference TRBV7-8 and TRBJ2-5): GAGVSQSPRYKVAKRGQDVALRCDPISGHVSLFWYQQALGQGPEFLTYFQNEAQLDKSGLPSDRFFAERPEGSVSTLKIQRTQQEDSAVYLCASSPPGQGDQETQYFGPGTRLLVL.

This clonotype was observed a few times. This rearrangement joins TRBV4-1 to TRBJ2-1; a possible D gene is TRBD2 (6 bases). The CDR3 length is 16 residues. CDR1 and CDR2 from the germline V gene are MGHRA and YSYEKL. The ends were cut back, 1 base at V and 1 base at J, with 11 bases in the middle. The DNA of the CDR3 is TGCGCCAGCAGCCAAGGGGACGGAGGGTCCTACAATGAGCAGTTCTTC. It translates to CASSQGDGGSYNEQFF.

The chain joins TRBV7-9 to TRBJ2-7; D may be TRBD1 (5 bases). The CDR3 contains 15 residues. V lost 5 bases to trimming and J lost 1 base, with 15 bases between them. In germline, CDR1 is SEHNR, CDR2 FQNEAQ (reference sequence). The CDR3 DNA reads as TGTGCCAGCAGCCCCCGCATGACAGAGTCCTACGAGCAGTACTTC. This encodes CASSPRMTESYEQYF.

This sequence joins TRBV23-1 and TRBJ2-3; D perhaps matches TRBD1 (5 bases). TRBV23-1 is given ORF status, its function remaining uncertain. V was clipped by 0 bases and J by 0 bases, with 10 bases between them. The CDR3 is 16 amino acids. CDR3 sequence: CASSQSGAGSTDTQYF. CDR3 nucleotide sequence: TGCGCCAGCAGTCAATCGGGTGCAGGGAGCACAGATACGCAGTATTTT.

This chain uses TRBV9 with TRBJ2-4; tentatively, D is TRBD2 (6 bases). With 7 bases removed from V and 4 bases from J, the gap between germline ends came to 9 bases. CDR1 and CDR2 (germline): SGDLS, YYNGEE. The CDR3 length is 12 residues. The CDR3 DNA follows: TGTGCCAGCTCCGGGAGTAAAAACATTCAGTACTTC. As protein: CASSGSKNIQYF.

The rearrangement joins TRBV5-1 to TRBJ2-5; the D gene could be TRBD1 or TRBD2 (5 bases each). The length of the CDR3 is 17 residues. The germline gives CDR1 SGHRS, CDR2 YFSETQ. Trimming took 4 bases from V and 1 from J, leaving 20 bases between them. The CDR3 loop is CASSRYSRDVRQETQYF. CDR3 in DNA: TGCGCCAGCAGCCGTTACTCCCGGGACGTCCGCCAAGAGACCCAGTACTTC.

This chain uses TRBV20-1 with TRBJ2-7; D gene uncertain. V lost 1 base, J lost 0 bases, and 10 bases lay in between. Germline V gene sequence: CDR1 DFQATT, CDR2 SNEGSKA (reference sequence). The CDR3 extends over 14 amino acids. The CDR3 sequence: CSARGLLDSYEQYF. In DNA, the CDR3 is TGCAGTGCTAGAGGGCTACTGGACTCCTACGAGCAGTACTTC.

At least ten counts were recorded for this clonotype. Germline is not matched at one junction end, which may reflect a read error. The rearrangement links TRBV12-3 or TRBV12-4 to TRBJ2-7; 12 nucleotides agree with TRBD2. The CDR3 is 15 residues long. As DNA, the CDR3 is TGTGCCAGCAGCTTAGGACTAGCGGGATCCTACGAGCAGTACTTC. It yields the protein CASSLGLAGSYEQYF.

This clonotype was counted many times. The germline gene is not matched at one end of the junction; a read error may be the cause. The CDR3 loop reads CASSSLAGGSTDTQYF. The CDR3 nucleotides read TGTGCCAGCAGCTCACTAGCGGGGGGTAGCACAGATACGCAGTATTTT. This rearrangement joins TRBV5-1 to TRBJ2-3; 12 nucleotides align to TRBD2. Germline lookup yields CDR1 SGHRS and CDR2 YFSETQ. The CDR3 runs to 16 residues.

V is TRBV7-9 and J is TRBJ1-2, with 12 bases fitting TRBD1. J was trimmed by 6 bases and V by 4 bases; bases with no gene match: 3. CDR3 length: 14 residues. The germline CDR1 and CDR2 sequences are SEHNR and FQNEAQ (reference sequence). CDR3: CASSSGQGAHGYTF. CDR3 sequence (DNA): TGTGCCAGCAGCTCGGGACAGGGGGCCCATGGCTACACCTTC.

The genes are TRBV5-1 and TRBJ2-1; 7 bases map to TRBD2. The V segment lost 0 bases and the J segment 2 bases; nucleotides outside the gene matches: 11. Germline CDR1 and CDR2: SGHRS and YFSETQ. The CDR3 totals 18 residues. The CDR3 bases are TGCGCCAGCAGCTTGGATTTAAGCGGGACGCTACCCTACAATGAGCAGTTCTTC. Its protein product is CASSLDLSGTLPYNEQFF.

CDR3 DNA sequence: TGTGCCAGCAGCTTAGGGGACTTTCGCACAGATACGCAGTATTTT. This sequence encodes CASSLGDFRTDTQYF. The chain uses TRBV7-6 and TRBJ2-3, with D perhaps TRBD2 (6 bases). The CDR3 is made up of 15 amino acids. Germline loops: CDR1 SGHVS, CDR2 FNYEAQ. Trimming took off 1 base at V and 1 base at J, with 9 bases between the two ends.

This chain links TRBV11-3 with TRBJ1-2, with D unresolved. Trimming took 0 bases from V and 5 from J, leaving 10 bases between them. The germline V gene encodes CDR1 SGHNT and CDR2 YENEEA. CDR3 length equals 14 residues. The CDR3 DNA reads TGTGCCAGCAGCTTAGACCTAATGGGTTATGGCTACACCTTC. It codes for CASSLDLMGYGYTF.

This chain joins TRBV7-9 and TRBJ2-1; D is undetermined. The CDR3 totals 18 residues. Trimming removed 2 bases from V and 0 bases from J, with 17 bases in between. The V gene's germline CDR1 is SEHNR and CDR2 FQNEAQ (reference sequence). CDR3 sequence: CASSLWPPSLSSYNEQFF. The CDR3 coding sequence is TGTGCCAGCAGCTTATGGCCCCCTAGTCTGAGCTCCTACAATGAGCAGTTCTTC. Full variable domain (missing parts from reference TRBV7-9 and TRBJ2-1): DTGVSQNPRHKITKRGQNVTFRCDPISEHNRLYWYRQTLGQGPEFLTYFQNEAQLEKSRLLSDRFSAERPKGSFSTLEIQRTEQGDSAMYLCASSLWPPSLSSYNEQFFGPGTRLTVL.

The genes are TRBV20-1 and TRBJ2-7, with 7 bases identical to TRBD1. The germline V gene encodes CDR1 DFQATT and CDR2 SNEGSKA (reference sequence). CDR3 length: 11 amino acids. The CDR3 region is CSGQETYEQYF. The CDR3 DNA follows: TGCAGCGGACAGGAGACCTACGAGCAGTACTTC.

This clonotype was counted once. The chain has TRBV20-1 and TRBJ2-5; 8 nucleotides line up with TRBD1. This CDR3 has 14 residues. J gave up 4 bases and V 0 bases, and 4 bases lay outside the gene matches. The germline V gene encodes CDR1 DFQATT and CDR2 SNEGSKA (reference sequence). This chain's CDR3 is CSARDRDRIETQYF. CDR3 bases: TGCAGTGCTAGAGACAGGGACAGGATAGAGACCCAGTACTTC.

In this sample, this clonotype turned up a few times. The J gene is TRBJ2-5, the V gene TRBV20-1, with 9 bases lining up with TRBD2. The CDR3 is 15 amino acids. The V and J ends lost 6 bases and 3 bases, in that order; junction bases with no gene match: 11. Germline CDR1 and CDR2: DFQATT and SNEGSKA (reference sequence). The CDR3 sequence is CSADPATSGEETQYF. CDR3 in DNA: TGCAGTGCCGATCCCGCGACTAGCGGAGAAGAGACCCAGTACTTC.

The rearrangement joins TRBV2 to TRBJ2-5; perhaps TRBD2 as D (6 bases). Germline V gene lookup returns CDR1 SNHLY and CDR2 FYNNEI. The CDR3 contains 14 residues. V lost 6 bases and J 11 bases, leaving 22 bases between the germline ends. CDR3 sequence: CASRPGLTTGEQYF. CDR3 in DNA: TGTGCCAGCAGGCCTGGACTAACCACGGGGGAGCAGTACTTC.

V usage is TRBV7-9 and J usage is TRBJ2-7; D could derive from TRBD1 or TRBD2 (6 bases each). The V gene lost 4 bases and the J gene lost 1 base, with 17 bases spanning the gap. Germline V gene sequence: CDR1 SEHNR, CDR2 FQNEAQ (reference sequence). The CDR3 has 16 residues. Here the CDR3 reads CASSSFRGTQSYEQYF. As DNA, the CDR3 is TGTGCCAGCAGCTCCTTTCGGGGGACACAGTCCTACGAGCAGTACTTC.

In this sample, this clonotype turned up a few times. This chain joins TRBV29-1 and TRBJ2-6; D ambiguous. The V gene lost 4 bases and the J gene lost 0 bases, with 7 bases spanning the gap. This CDR3 spans 14 amino acids. CDR1 and CDR2 (germline): SQVTM, ANQGSEA. CDR3 sequence (DNA): TGCAGCGTTGCGGACGGCTCTGGGGCCAACGTCCTGACTTTC. Its translation: CSVADGSGANVLTF. Variable domain in full (rest from reference TRBV29-1 and TRBJ2-6): SAVISQKPSRDICQRGTSLTIQCQVDSQVTMMFWYRQQPGQSLTLIATANQGSEATYESGFVIDKFPISRPNLTFSTLTVSNMSPEDSSIYLCSVADGSGANVLTFGAGSRLTVL.